This T cell receptor beta chain derives from a study of Ad26.COV2.S vaccination and SARS-CoV-2 variants. About the study: Enrollment placed the donor in the COV1001 Ad26.COV2.S trial arm. Once, or twice with 56 days between doses, Ad26.COV2.S was given intramuscularly. Study-level points and caveats: Spike-specific TCR breadth was greater in vaccine than placebo recipients. Vaccine recipients and placebo recipients showed similar non-spike TCR breadth.

Germline V gene lookup returns CDR1 SEHNR and CDR2 FQNEAQ (reference sequence). Trimming at V came to 5 bases and at J to 4 bases, leaving 7 bases not matched to a gene. CDR3 length equals 14 residues. Regarding treatment: some 20 received Ad26.COV2.S at low or high dose, single or two shots; several received placebo; per-sample allocation not given. Following the first vaccine or placebo injection, samples were taken on day 63. Notes on this clone: No antigen is known for it.

TCRdb's copy holds only in-frame clones and misses some; the assay was immunoSEQ multiplex PCR. The sample contains 250,000 to 300,000 clones, over 75% of which appear only once. This sample comprised peripheral blood, obtained in a trial of Ad26.COV2.S vaccine versus placebo. The rearrangement links TRBV7-9 to TRBJ2-5; 7 positions agree with TRBD1. This sequence originates from a person aged 18-65 years who received the Ad26.COV2.S COVID-19 vaccine or a placebo. CDR3 in DNA: TGTGCCAGCAGCCGAGACAGGGTGTTAGAGACCCAGTACTTC. Translating gives CASSRDRVLETQYF. The whole variable domain, remainder taken from reference TRBV7-9 and TRBJ2-5, is DTGVSQNPRHKITKRGQNVTFRCDPISEHNRLYWYRQTLGQGPEFLTYFQNEAQLEKSRLLSDRFSAERPKGSFSTLEIQRTEQGDSAMYLCASSRDRVLETQYFGPGTRLLVL.